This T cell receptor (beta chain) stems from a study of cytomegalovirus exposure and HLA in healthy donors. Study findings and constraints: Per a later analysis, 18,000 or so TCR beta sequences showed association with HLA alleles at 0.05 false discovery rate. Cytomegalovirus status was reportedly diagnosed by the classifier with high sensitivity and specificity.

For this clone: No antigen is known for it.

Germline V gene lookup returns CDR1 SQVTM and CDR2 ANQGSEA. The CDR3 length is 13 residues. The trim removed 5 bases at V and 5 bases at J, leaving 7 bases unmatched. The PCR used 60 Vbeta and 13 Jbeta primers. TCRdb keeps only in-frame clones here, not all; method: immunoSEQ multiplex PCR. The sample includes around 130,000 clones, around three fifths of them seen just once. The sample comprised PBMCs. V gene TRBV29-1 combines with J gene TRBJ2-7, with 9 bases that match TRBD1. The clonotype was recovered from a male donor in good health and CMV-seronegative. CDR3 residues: CSVRQGGGHEQYF. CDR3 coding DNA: TGCAGCGTTCGACAGGGGGGCGGTCACGAGCAGTACTTC.